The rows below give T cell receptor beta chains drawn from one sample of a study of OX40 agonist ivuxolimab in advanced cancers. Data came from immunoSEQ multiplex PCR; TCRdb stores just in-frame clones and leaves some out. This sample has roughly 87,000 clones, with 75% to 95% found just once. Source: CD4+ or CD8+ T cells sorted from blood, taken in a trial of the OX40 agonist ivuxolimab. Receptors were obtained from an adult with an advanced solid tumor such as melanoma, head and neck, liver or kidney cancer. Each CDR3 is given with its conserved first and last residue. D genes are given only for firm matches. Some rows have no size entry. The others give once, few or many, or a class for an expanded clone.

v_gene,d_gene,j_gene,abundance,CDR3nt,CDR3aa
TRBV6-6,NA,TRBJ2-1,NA,TGTGCCAGCAGCGCAACTTGGGAGCAGTTCTTC,CASSATWEQFF
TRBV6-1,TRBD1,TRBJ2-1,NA,TGTGCCAGCAGTGAACCGGGACAGGGTGACAATGAGCAGTTCTTC,CASSEPGQGDNEQFF
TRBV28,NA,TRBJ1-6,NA,TGTGCCAGCAGCCCAGATTTCTATAATTCACCCCTCCACTTT,CASSPDFYNSPLHF
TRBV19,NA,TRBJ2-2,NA,TGTGCCAGTAGTAATGAAGTTAGTCTCGCCGGGGAGCTGTTTTTT,CASSNEVSLAGELFF
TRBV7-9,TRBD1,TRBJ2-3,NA,TGTGCCAGCGGACAGGGCAGCACAGATACGCAGTATTTT,CASGQGSTDTQYF
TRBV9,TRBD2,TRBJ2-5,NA,TGTGCCAGCAGCGTAGCGGGAGGTGCGGAGACCCAGTACTTC,CASSVAGGAETQYF
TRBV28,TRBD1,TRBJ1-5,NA,TGTGCCAGCAGCCCAGCGGGACAGGCATACCAGCCCCAGCATTTT,CASSPAGQAYQPQHF
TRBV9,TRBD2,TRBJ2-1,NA,TGTGCCAGCAGCGTCTTTGCGGGAGGGCATGGTGAGCAGTTCTTC,CASSVFAGGHGEQFF
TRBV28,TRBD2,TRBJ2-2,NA,TGTGCCAGCAGTTTAATGCGGGAGATGGGGGAGCTGTTTTTT,CASSLMREMGELFF
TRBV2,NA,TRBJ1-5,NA,TGTGCCAGCACTCTTTTACAGGGCAATCAGCCCCAGCATTTT,CASTLLQGNQPQHF
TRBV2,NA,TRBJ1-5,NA,TGTGCCAGCAGTTGGGGGCGAAGCAATCAGCCCCAGCATTTT,CASSWGRSNQPQHF
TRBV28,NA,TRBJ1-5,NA,TGTGCCAGCAGTAGACGGACGCCTAGCAATCAGCCCCAGCATTTT,CASSRRTPSNQPQHF
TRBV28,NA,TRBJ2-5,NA,TGTGCCAGCAGTTTCCTAGTGGGAGAGACCCAGTACTTC,CASSFLVGETQYF
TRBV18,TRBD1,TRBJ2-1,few,TGTGCCAGCTGCACGGGACAGTATATCGACAATGAGCAGTTCTTC,CASCTGQYIDNEQFF
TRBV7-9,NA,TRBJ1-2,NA,TGTGCCAGCAGCTCGCTAGCTGGCTACACCTTC,CASSSLAGYTF
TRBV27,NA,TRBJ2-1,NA,TGTGCCAGCAGTTTCCCCGGCAATGAGCAGTTCTTC,CASSFPGNEQFF
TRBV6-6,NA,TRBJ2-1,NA,TGTGCCAGCAAAAACTACAATGAGCAGTTCTTC,CASKNYNEQFF
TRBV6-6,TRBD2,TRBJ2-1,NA,TGTGCCAGCAGTCCGTTTACTAGCGGGAGCAATGAGCAGTTCTTC,CASSPFTSGSNEQFF
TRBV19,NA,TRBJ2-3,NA,TGTGCCAGTAGTGTTCTGGCAGATACGCAGTATTTT,CASSVLADTQYF
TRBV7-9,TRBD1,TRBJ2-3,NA,TGTGCCAGCAGCTCGGGACAGGGCACAGATACGCAGTATTTT,CASSSGQGTDTQYF
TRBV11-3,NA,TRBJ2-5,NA,TGTGCCAGCAGTCATGACGGACTCCAAGAGACCCAGTACTTC,CASSHDGLQETQYF
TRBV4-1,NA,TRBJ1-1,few,TGCGCCAGCAGCCAAATTTCTACAGGGTTTGGAGAAGCTTTCTTT,CASSQISTGFGEAFF
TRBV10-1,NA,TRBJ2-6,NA,TGCGCCAGCAGTATTCACACGATCGCACAAAGTCGGGCCAACGTCCTGACTTTC,CASSIHTIAQSRANVLTF
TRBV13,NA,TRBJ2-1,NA,TGTGCCAGCAGCTTAGGCAGGTCGGATGAGCAGTTCTTC,CASSLGRSDEQFF
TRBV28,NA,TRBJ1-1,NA,TGTGCCAGCAGGTGGGGGGTGAACACTGAAGCTTTCTTT,CASRWGVNTEAFF
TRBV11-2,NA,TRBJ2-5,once,TGTGCCAGCAGCCGTCTGGGGACACCTTGGGAGACCCAGTACTTC,CASSRLGTPWETQYF
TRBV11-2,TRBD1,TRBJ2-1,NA,TGTGCCAGCAGCCGCCACAGGGGAGAGCAGTTCTTC,CASSRHRGEQFF
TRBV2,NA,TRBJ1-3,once,TGTGCCAGCAGTGAAGGCCCAGCTCCTGGAAACACCATATATTTT,CASSEGPAPGNTIYF
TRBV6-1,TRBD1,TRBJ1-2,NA,TGTGCCAGCAGTACAGGGGTATGGTATGGCTACACCTTC,CASSTGVWYGYTF
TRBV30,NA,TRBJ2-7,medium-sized,TGTGCCTGGAGGGATACAGGGTACGAGCAGTACTTC,CAWRDTGYEQYF
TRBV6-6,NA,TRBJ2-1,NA,TGTGCCAGCAGTTACCCAGGCGACAATGAGCAGTTCTTC,CASSYPGDNEQFF
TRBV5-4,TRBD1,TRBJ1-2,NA,TGTGCCAGCAGCTGGGACAGGCTTCTCTATGGCTACACCTTC,CASSWDRLLYGYTF
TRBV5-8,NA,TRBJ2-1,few,TGTGCCAGCAGTCTTCTCAAGGGAGTCATCGATGAGCAGTTCTTC,CASSLLKGVIDEQFF
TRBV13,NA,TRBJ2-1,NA,TGTGCCAGCAGTTTCTCGCTCAATGAGCAGTTCTTC,CASSFSLNEQFF
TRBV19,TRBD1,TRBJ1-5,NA,TGTGCCAGTAAGGACAGGGGGCTCAATCAGCCCCAGCATTTT,CASKDRGLNQPQHF
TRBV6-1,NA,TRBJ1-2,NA,TGTGCCAGCGGGGACTCCGGAGGGGTGTATGGCTACACCTTC,CASGDSGGVYGYTF
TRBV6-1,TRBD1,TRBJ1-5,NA,TGTGCCAGCAGCTGGGACAGGCAACAGCCCCAGCATTTT,CASSWDRQQPQHF
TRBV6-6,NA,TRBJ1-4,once,TGTGCCAGCAGTTACTCGAGGGGCTTTCGTGGAAAACTGTTTTTT,CASSYSRGFRGKLFF
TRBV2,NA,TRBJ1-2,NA,TGTGCCAGCAGTGAAACCTTCAGGGACCATGGCTACACCTTC,CASSETFRDHGYTF